A selection of T cell receptor beta chains follows, all from one sample in a study of response to subunit inactivated influenza vaccine. MiXCR, applied by TCRdb to the RT-PCR reads, yields one record per CDR3 protein. The repertoire holds some 150,000 distinct CDR3 sequences, with over 9.5% as singletons. These data are also associated with another study on T cells expressing NK-cell markers.

The specimen was CD8+ T cells sorted from PBMCs, collected 12 days after vaccination. The receptors stem from a middle-aged man who received an inactivated influenza vaccine. Both conserved end residues are trimmed from each CDR3.

CDR3 protein	CDR3 length	V gene	J gene
ASSPTPRGVQPQH	13	TRBV19	TRBJ1-5
ASSLAGPHTEAF	12	TRBV7-9	TRBJ1-1
ASSLALGGGETQY	13	TRBV5-6	TRBJ2-5
ASSLVPGPSSYEQY	14	TRBV7-2	TRBJ2-7
SVPTSYGYT	9	TRBV29-1	TRBJ1-2
ASRSDNRAYT	10	TRBV27	TRBJ1-2
ASSPGTSNQPQH	12	TRBV6-1	TRBJ1-5
AISESGKQGSFGYT	14	TRBV10-3	TRBJ1-2
ASSLLGEGTGELF	13	TRBV6-5	TRBJ2-2
ATWAYGPEQGALAGPYGYT	19	TRBV6-2/TRBV6-3	TRBJ1-2
SVELTGTVNYEQY	13	TRBV29-1	TRBJ2-7
ASSYRTGGAQY	11	TRBV6-5	TRBJ2-3
ASSYGSDHNEQF	12	TRBV6-2/TRBV6-3	TRBJ2-1
ASSQEWGEQY	10	TRBV4-2	TRBJ2-7
ASSLVRGVQETQY	13	TRBV28	TRBJ2-5
ASSSWGGGVNEQF	13	TRBV28	TRBJ2-1
ACSSQPNTGELF	12	TRBV12-3/TRBV12-4	TRBJ2-2
ASSEAEQLYNEQF	13	TRBV2	TRBJ2-1
ASSGGTMSAKNIQY	14	TRBV2	TRBJ2-4
ASSQDLQAISYGYT	14	TRBV4-3	TRBJ1-2
ASSLAGTRSTEQY	13	TRBV5-1	TRBJ2-7
ASSPNEEYNEKLF	13	TRBV4-3	TRBJ1-4
ACRSYSYEQY	10	TRBV30	TRBJ2-7
ASSQVAGAEQY	11	TRBV4-3	TRBJ2-7
ATSGHSRDRAGNEQF	15	TRBV15	TRBJ2-1
ASSEWDARSEQY	12	TRBV2	TRBJ2-7
ASSQGVSLGTEAF	13	TRBV4-3	TRBJ1-1
ASSEWTAQETQY	12	TRBV2	TRBJ2-5
ASSSGLLGLEQY	12	TRBV9	TRBJ2-7
ASSYSLMKIGDTEAF	15	TRBV6-2/TRBV6-3	TRBJ1-1
ASSYPAGGPDTQY	13	TRBV6-5	TRBJ2-3
SARDQGDDYEQY	12	TRBV20-1	TRBJ2-7
SVAGGGASGRNLYEQY	16	TRBV29-1	TRBJ2-7
ASRGQGAAKNIQY	13	TRBV6-1	TRBJ2-4
AIREGQGFYNEQF	13	TRBV10-3	TRBJ2-1
ASSYSTVPGQGPNTEAF	17	TRBV6-5	TRBJ1-1
ASSPWDGGPDIQY	13	TRBV5-5	TRBJ2-4
ASSYVGTGGADTQY	14	TRBV28	TRBJ2-3
ATSDSGEGAHQPQH	14	TRBV24-1	TRBJ1-5
ASSQVPSGTGFSPLH	15	TRBV4-1	TRBJ1-6
ASRKTSGYSGANVLT	15	TRBV12-3/TRBV12-4	TRBJ2-6
ASSLKGAYRETQY	13	TRBV28	TRBJ2-5
ASSLDRAQETQY	12	TRBV12-3/TRBV12-4	TRBJ2-5
ASSPAGTSRNEQF	13	TRBV12-3/TRBV12-4	TRBJ2-1
ASSPAGDRGPHEQY	14	TRBV27	TRBJ2-7
AIRGDLGAETQY	12	TRBV10-3	TRBJ2-5
ASSYLAGDIEQF	12	TRBV5-1	TRBJ2-1
ASAQGKRTEAF	11	TRBV10-2	TRBJ1-1
ASSSDRRAF	9	TRBV6-5	TRBJ1-1
ASSMAGRDQETQY	13	TRBV11-2	TRBJ2-5
ASSLVGRNSYEQY	13	TRBV5-8	TRBJ2-7
ASSSSGMLGNEQF	13	TRBV6-5	TRBJ2-1
ASSLPGRYNEQF	12	TRBV7-9	TRBJ2-1